This is a list of T cell receptor beta chains from one sample in a study of blood T cell repertoires in COVID-19. Measured with immunoSEQ multiplex PCR; TCRdb has only the in-frame clones, and not every one. The table includes 90,000 to 120,000 clones, 75% to 95% detected once. The sequenced sample was peripheral blood. The source is a woman aged 25 to 39 with acute or convalescent COVID-19. Both conserved end residues are part of each CDR3. A D gene is named only where the DNA matches it firmly. Where a row states a size, it is once, few, many or the class of an expanded clone; other rows omit it.

V,size,J,D,DNA,CDR3
TRBV18,-,TRBJ2-7,TRBD1,TGTGCCAGCTCCGGGACAGGTTTTTACGAGCAGTACTTC,CASSGTGFYEQYF
TRBV6-5,-,TRBJ1-5,-,TGTGCCAGCAGTTACGTCATCCAGGGGAATCAGCCCCAGCATTTT,CASSYVIQGNQPQHF
TRBV11-2,-,TRBJ2-7,-,TGTGCCAGCAGCTTAGATTCAGGGGCTTACTACGAGCAGTACTTC,CASSLDSGAYYEQYF
TRBV6-2/TRBV6-3,-,TRBJ1-1,-,TGTGCCAGCAGTCTCAGACAGAACACTGAAGCTTTCTTT,CASSLRQNTEAFF
TRBV28,-,TRBJ1-5,-,TGTGCCAGCAGCCAGGGGAGCGGAATTGGGTTTGGAAATCAGCCCCAGCATTTT,CASSQGSGIGFGNQPQHF
TRBV30,-,TRBJ2-5,TRBD2,TGTGCCTGGACCCCGCCGGGCCTAGCGGGAGGGCGAAAGACCCAGTACTTC,CAWTPPGLAGGRKTQYF
TRBV5-8,once,TRBJ1-5,TRBD1,TGTGCCAGCAGCGAACACAGGGGGACAATTAATCAGCCCCAGCATTTT,CASSEHRGTINQPQHF
TRBV27,-,TRBJ1-5,TRBD1,TGTGCCAGCAGTGCGACGACAGGGAGCGGTCAGCCCCAGCATTTT,CASSATTGSGQPQHF
TRBV28,-,TRBJ2-7,-,TGTGCCAGCAGTACTACAGGGCCAGCGTACGAGCAGTACTTC,CASSTTGPAYEQYF
TRBV6-2/TRBV6-3,-,TRBJ2-7,-,TGTGCCAGCAGCGGCCCGGCGGGAAAAACCTACGAGCAGTACTTC,CASSGPAGKTYEQYF
TRBV30,-,TRBJ2-3,TRBD2,TGTGCCTGGAGTGTCGGGGGGGGCTCAGATACGCAGTATTTT,CAWSVGGGSDTQYF
TRBV27,-,TRBJ2-7,TRBD1,TGTGCCAGCAGGCGAACAACCGGGACAGGGGCAGGGGAGCAGTACTTC,CASRRTTGTGAGEQYF
TRBV21-1,-,TRBJ2-1,-,TGTGCCAGCAAGCCGACTAGCGGGAAGGAGTCCTCCTACAATGAGCAGTTCTTC,CASKPTSGKESSYNEQFF
TRBV6-6,-,TRBJ1-5,TRBD1,TGTGCCAGCAAAGTTCAGGGGGCGGGTAATCAGCCCCAGCATTTT,CASKVQGAGNQPQHF
TRBV11-2,-,TRBJ2-3,-,TGTGCCAGCAGCTTAGGCCCCGGAGGGGCTGTGAGAGATACGCAGTATTTT,CASSLGPGGAVRDTQYF
TRBV15,-,TRBJ2-2,TRBD2,TGTGCCACCACCCTTAGCGGGAGGGCCCCCGGGGAGCTGTTTTTT,CATTLSGRAPGELFF
TRBV5-1,-,TRBJ1-3,-,TGCGCCAGCAGCCCAGGGGCCTCTGGAAACACCATATATTTT,CASSPGASGNTIYF
TRBV12-3/TRBV12-4,-,TRBJ2-5,TRBD1,TGTGCCAGCAGTCGGGGACAGCAAGAGACCCAGTACTTC,CASSRGQQETQYF
TRBV19,-,TRBJ2-3,-,TGTGCCAGTAGTTGGGACACCGACGCCTCCCGGTATTTT,CASSWDTDASRYF
TRBV7-2,-,TRBJ2-5,TRBD1,TGTGCCGGTGGGACAGGGATGGGAGAGACCCAGTACTTC,CAGGTGMGETQYF
TRBV28,-,TRBJ2-3,TRBD2,TGTGCCAGCAGTTTATCTGGGACTAGCGGGGGGTTCACAGATACGCAGTATTTT,CASSLSGTSGGFTDTQYF
TRBV30,-,TRBJ1-1,TRBD1,TGTGCCTGGGCGGGACAGATGAACACTGAAGCTTTCTTT,CAWAGQMNTEAFF
TRBV7-9,-,TRBJ1-1,TRBD1,TGTGCCAGCAGACAGCCCAGGGGGAGCACTGAAGCTTTCTTT,CASRQPRGSTEAFF
TRBV28,-,TRBJ2-7,-,TGTGCCAGCAGGACCTGGGGTCGGGGCGAGCAGTACTTC,CASRTWGRGEQYF
TRBV29-1,-,TRBJ1-2,-,TGCAGCGTTGAAGACCGGGGATCTAGTGGCTACACCTTC,CSVEDRGSSGYTF
TRBV7-6,-,TRBJ1-4,TRBD1,TGTGCCAGCAGCTTAGACACAGGGGGACTTTCGGAAAAACTGTTTTTT,CASSLDTGGLSEKLFF
TRBV9,-,TRBJ1-2,-,TGTGCCAGCAGCGTAGTGGGTGGACAGCGGAAAGGGGATGGCTACACCTTC,CASSVVGGQRKGDGYTF
TRBV28,-,TRBJ1-2,-,TGTGCCAGCAGTTTACAGGCTATCTATGGCTACACCTTC,CASSLQAIYGYTF
TRBV14,once,TRBJ2-5,TRBD1,TGTGCCAGCAGCTGGACAGGGGGTGGATCAGAGACCCAGTACTTC,CASSWTGGGSETQYF
TRBV11-3,-,TRBJ2-7,-,TGTGCCAGCAGCTCGGTTACTACCCGGGAGCAGTACTTC,CASSSVTTREQYF
TRBV6-5,-,TRBJ1-5,TRBD1,TGTGCCAGCAGCCAAGGAGGACAGGGCTCTCAGCCCCAGCATTTT,CASSQGGQGSQPQHF
TRBV30,-,TRBJ1-3,TRBD1,TGTGCCATGGCGAGGACAGGGGGGGTTTCTGGAAACACCATATATTTT,CAMARTGGVSGNTIYF
TRBV7-9,-,TRBJ2-3,TRBD2,TGTGCCAGCAGCTTTGGACACCTAGCGGGTCCTACGCAGTATTTT,CASSFGHLAGPTQYF
TRBV7-2,-,TRBJ1-3,TRBD1,TGTGCCAGCAGCTTGAAGGGGACAGGGGGCTCTGGAAACACCATATATTTT,CASSLKGTGGSGNTIYF
TRBV28,-,TRBJ2-7,TRBD1,TGTGCCAGCAGTTTGGTAAGAGGACAGGCTTACTACGAGCAGTACTTC,CASSLVRGQAYYEQYF
TRBV7-2,-,TRBJ2-1,TRBD2,TGTGCCAGCAGCTACGGGACTAGCGGACACAATGAGCAGTTCTTC,CASSYGTSGHNEQFF
TRBV3-1/TRBV3-2,-,TRBJ2-1,-,TGTGCCAGCAGCCAAGGCAATAGCCATGAGCAGTTCTTC,CASSQGNSHEQFF
TRBV19,-,TRBJ1-6,TRBD1,TGTGCCAGTAGTCCTCGGACAGGGCGCCATAATTCACCCCTCCACTTT,CASSPRTGRHNSPLHF
TRBV3-1/TRBV3-2,-,TRBJ1-1,TRBD1,TGTGCCAGCAGCCAGCAAGGACAGGGGAACACTGAAGCTTTCTTT,CASSQQGQGNTEAFF
TRBV27,-,TRBJ1-5,-,TGTGCCAGCAGTTTATCAAGTGGGGGGGCCCAGCCCCAGCATTTT,CASSLSSGGAQPQHF
TRBV6-1,-,TRBJ1-6,TRBD1,TGTGCCAGCAGTGAAGGGGGCAGGGGGAATTCACCCCTCCACTTT,CASSEGGRGNSPLHF
TRBV18,-,TRBJ2-5,-,TGTGCCAGCTCACCGGCCCGAGAGACCCAGTACTTC,CASSPARETQYF
TRBV28,once,TRBJ1-5,TRBD1,TGTGCCAGCTGGGACAGATCTCAGCCCCAGCATTTT,CASWDRSQPQHF
TRBV11-2,-,TRBJ2-5,-,TGTGCCAGCAGCTTGACTGACTCCGGTAGGGAGACCCAGTACTTC,CASSLTDSGRETQYF
TRBV10-3,few,TRBJ1-5,-,TGTGCCATCAGTGAGAAAGACAGGCCTAATCAGCCCCAGCATTTT,CAISEKDRPNQPQHF
TRBV28,few,TRBJ1-1,-,TGTGCCAGCAGTGCGCCACGACGGGAGAACACTGAAGCTTTCTTT,CASSAPRRENTEAFF